This TCR beta chain came from a study of OX40 agonist ivuxolimab in advanced cancers. Whole-study context: Prior therapy, whether anti-PD-1, anti-PD-L1 or anti-CTLA-4, was allowed, and approximately 37% had some. General observations from the study: Averaging showed that CD8+ T cells had more expanded clones than CD4+ did. Researchers did not establish what antigens the expanded peripheral T cells target.

Sequencing was performed with immunoSEQ multiplex PCR; in TCRdb, only in-frame clones are kept and a portion is missing. The sample includes approximately 52,000 clones, 90% to 95% seen only once; the top ten take 9% to 15%. It was autoimmune disease history or systemic immunosuppression that excluded patients. For this clone: Its antigen is currently unknown.

The germline gives CDR1 SGHVS, CDR2 FQNEAQ. This CDR3 region has 12 residues. Trimming stripped 5 bases from V and 6 bases from J, with 8 bases between. The source of this sequence is an adult with an advanced solid tumor such as melanoma, head and neck, liver or kidney cancer. The chain uses TRBV7-8 and TRBJ2-1; D is unresolved. Sequencing was performed on CD4+ or CD8+ T cells sorted from blood, taken in a trial of the OX40 agonist ivuxolimab. The CDR3 nucleotides are TGTGCCAGCAGCCCCCCCGGCAATGAGCAGTTCTTC. Protein: CASSPPGNEQFF.